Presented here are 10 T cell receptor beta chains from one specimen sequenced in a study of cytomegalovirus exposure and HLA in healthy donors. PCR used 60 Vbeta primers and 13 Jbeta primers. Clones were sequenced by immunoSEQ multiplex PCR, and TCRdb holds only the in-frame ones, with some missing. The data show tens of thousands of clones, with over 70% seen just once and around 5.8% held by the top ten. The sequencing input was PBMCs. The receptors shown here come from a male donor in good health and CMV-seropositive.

The CDR3 nucleotides read TGTGCCAGTAGTTTGGGGGCTACTAGAGGGACTGAAGCTTTCTTT. This translates into CASSLGATRGTEAFF. The V gene is TRBV19, the J gene TRBJ1-1, with D perhaps matching TRBD1 (6 bases). CDR1 and CDR2 from the germline V gene are LNHDA and SQIVND (reference sequence). Deletions cut 5 bases from V and 5 bases from J, with 18 bases between. The CDR3 contains 15 residues. Together with reference TRBV19 and TRBJ1-1, the CDR3 gives the full variable domain: DGGITQSPKYLFRKEGQNVTLSCEQNLNHDAMYWYRQDPGQGLRLIYYSQIVNDFQKGDIAEGYSVSREKKESFPLTVTSAQKNPTAFYLCASSLGATRGTEAFFGQGTRLTVV.

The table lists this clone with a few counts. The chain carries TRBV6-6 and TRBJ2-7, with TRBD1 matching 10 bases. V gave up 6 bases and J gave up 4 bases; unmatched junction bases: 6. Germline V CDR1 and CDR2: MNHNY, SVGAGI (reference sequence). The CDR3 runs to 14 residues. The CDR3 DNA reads TGTGCCAGCAGCCGCCGACAGGGGGCGTACGAGCAGTACTTC. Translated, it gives CASSRRQGAYEQYF.

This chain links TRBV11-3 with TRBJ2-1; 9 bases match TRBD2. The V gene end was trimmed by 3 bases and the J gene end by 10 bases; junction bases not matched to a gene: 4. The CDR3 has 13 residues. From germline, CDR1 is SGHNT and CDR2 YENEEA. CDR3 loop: CASSFSSGAEQFF. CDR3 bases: TGTGCCAGCAGCTTTTCTAGCGGGGCCGAGCAGTTCTTC. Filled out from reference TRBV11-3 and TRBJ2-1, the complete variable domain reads EAGVVQSPRYKIIEKKQPVAFWCNPISGHNTLYWYLQNLGQGPELLIRYENEEAVDDSQLPKDRFSAERLKGVDSTLKIQPAELGDSAVYLCASSFSSGAEQFFGPGTRLTVL.

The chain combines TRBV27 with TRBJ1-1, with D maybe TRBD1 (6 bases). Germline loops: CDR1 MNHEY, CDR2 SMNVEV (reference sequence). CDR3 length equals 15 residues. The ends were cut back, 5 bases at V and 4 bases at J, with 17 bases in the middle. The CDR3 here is CASSTRRGGGTEAFF. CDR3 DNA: TGTGCCAGCAGTACCCGGAGAGGGGGGGGCACTGAAGCTTTCTTT.

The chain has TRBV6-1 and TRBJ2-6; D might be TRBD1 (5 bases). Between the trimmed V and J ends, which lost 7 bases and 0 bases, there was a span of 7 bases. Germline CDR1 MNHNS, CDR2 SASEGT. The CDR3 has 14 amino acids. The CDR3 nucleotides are TGTGCCAGCAACAGGATCTCTGGGGCCAACGTCCTGACTTTC. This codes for CASNRISGANVLTF.

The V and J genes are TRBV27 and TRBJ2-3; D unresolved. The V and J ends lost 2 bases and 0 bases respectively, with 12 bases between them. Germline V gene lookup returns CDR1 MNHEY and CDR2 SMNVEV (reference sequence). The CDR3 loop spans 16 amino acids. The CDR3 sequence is CASSLNSRVSTDTQYF. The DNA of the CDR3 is TGTGCCAGCAGTTTAAATAGCAGAGTGAGCACAGATACGCAGTATTTT.

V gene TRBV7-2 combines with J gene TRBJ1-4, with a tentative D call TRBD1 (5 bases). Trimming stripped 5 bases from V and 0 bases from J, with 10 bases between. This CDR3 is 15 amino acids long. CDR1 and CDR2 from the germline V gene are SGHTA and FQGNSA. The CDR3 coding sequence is TGTGCCAGCAGCCCGCAGGGTACAACTAATGAAAAACTGTTTTTT. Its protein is CASSPQGTTNEKLFF.

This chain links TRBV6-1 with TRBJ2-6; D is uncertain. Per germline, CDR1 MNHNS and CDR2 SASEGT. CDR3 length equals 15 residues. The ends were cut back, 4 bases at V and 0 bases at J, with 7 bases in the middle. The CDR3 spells CASSGHFSGANVLTF. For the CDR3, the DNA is TGTGCCAGCAGTGGACACTTCTCTGGGGCCAACGTCCTGACTTTC.

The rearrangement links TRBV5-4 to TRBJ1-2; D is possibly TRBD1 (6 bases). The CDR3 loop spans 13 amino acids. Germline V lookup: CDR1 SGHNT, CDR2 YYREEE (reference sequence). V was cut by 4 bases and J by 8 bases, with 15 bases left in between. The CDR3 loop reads CASSRPQGEGYTF. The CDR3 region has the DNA TGTGCCAGCAGCCGTCCACAGGGAGAAGGCTACACCTTC.

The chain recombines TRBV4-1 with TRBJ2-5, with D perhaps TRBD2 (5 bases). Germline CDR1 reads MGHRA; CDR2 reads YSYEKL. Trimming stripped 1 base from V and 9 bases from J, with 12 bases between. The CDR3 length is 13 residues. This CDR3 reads CASSQAPDSSQYF. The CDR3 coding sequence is TGCGCCAGCAGCCAAGCCCCGGACTCCTCCCAGTACTTC.